This T cell receptor beta chain comes out of a study of blood T cell repertoires in COVID-19. Study details: There were acute and convalescent COVID-19 samples, and they came from the United States, Italy and Spain. Sample material is recorded as cDNA or gDNA derived from T cells, B-cell-depleted T cells, or PBMCs.

In the authors' methods: Researchers report that nucleated cell counts were estimated from reference gene primer amplification. Sequencing used immunoSEQ multiplex PCR; TCRdb keeps in-frame clones, though not all of them. That table furnishes V, J and clone size, whereas the DNA furnished D and trimming. The sample includes 200,000 to 300,000 clones, about 85% seen only once; the top ten take 3%. The CDR3 loop spans 15 amino acids. Trimming took off 5 bases at V and 0 bases at J, with 13 bases between the two ends. From germline, CDR1 is LNHDA and CDR2 SQIVND (reference sequence). The chain joins TRBV19 to TRBJ1-2; D is undetermined. The sample taken for sequencing was peripheral blood. The sequence came from a man aged 18 to 30 with active or convalescent COVID-19. CDR3 protein: CASSPGSLANYGYTF. DNA of the CDR3: TGTGCCAGTAGTCCCGGTTCCCTAGCTAACTATGGCTACACCTTC.